Here is one T cell receptor beta chain with its context. Its antigen is unknown. This specimen comes from a study of monozygotic twins with inflammatory bowel disease. CDR3 length equals 15 residues. Per the germline V gene, CDR1 is LNHNV and CDR2 is YYDKDF (reference sequence). TCRdb reanalyzed the 5' RACE reads and collapses them to one entry per CDR3 protein, without DNA. This sample contains about 160,000 distinct CDR3 sequences. General study points: Concordant and discordant twins showed no difference in repertoire similarity, possibly from limited power. IBD patients had lower TCRbeta diversity (inverse Simpson) than healthy co-twins.

The chain employs TRBV15 and TRBJ2-1; the TRBD2 assignment by TCRdb is unverifiable without DNA. Source material: blood. This TCR was sampled from a human donor with ulcerative colitis or Crohn's disease, or a healthy co-twin of an affected twin (not recorded which). This chain's CDR3 is CTTKGGLAAHNEQFF.